This TCR beta chain was found in a study of OX40 agonist ivuxolimab in advanced cancers. Generated by immunoSEQ multiplex PCR, the TCRdb table keeps only in-frame clones and is missing some. The sample holds about 70,000 clones, roughly 92% seen once. Blood sampling was done at baseline, cycle 4 day 1, and cycle 7 day 1. The J segment lost 4 bases and the V segment lost 2 bases, leaving 10 bases of the junction unmatched. The CDR3 covers 16 residues. Germline V lookup: CDR1 MGHRA, CDR2 YSYEKL. The chain is built from TRBV4-1 and TRBJ1-2; 7 nucleotides match TRBD1. This specimen consisted of CD4+ or CD8+ T cells sorted from blood, obtained in a trial of the OX40 agonist ivuxolimab. This receptor was identified in an adult with an advanced solid tumor such as melanoma, head and neck, liver or kidney cancer. The CDR3 DNA reads TGCGCCAGCAGCCAAACTCCGGGACAGTCAACCTATGGCTACACCTTC. This translates into CASSQTPGQSTYGYTF.